This TCR beta chain came from a study of technical replicates of blood from several donors. The V and J ends lost 4 bases and 0 bases respectively, with 15 bases between them. Germline V lookup: CDR1 MNHEY, CDR2 SVGAGI. CDR3 length equals 16 residues. Sequencing was performed with immunoSEQ multiplex PCR; in TCRdb, only in-frame clones are kept and a portion is missing. The sample contains 60,000 to 90,000 clones, around 97% of which appear only once. What was sequenced was T cells isolated from PBMCs. V usage is TRBV6-5 and J usage is TRBJ1-1, with D maybe TRBD1 (5 bases). This clonotype originated in a human donor in good health. In nucleotides, the CDR3 is TGTGCCAGCAGTTCCCGGGGGGGAGCCATGAACACTGAAGCTTTCTTT. Amino acid sequence: CASSSRGGAMNTEAFF.